These T cell receptor beta chains were read from a single sample in a study of Ad26.COV2.S vaccination and SARS-CoV-2 variants. Only in-frame clones appear in the TCRdb table, and some are missing; sequencing was by immunoSEQ multiplex PCR. The sample holds roughly 410,000 clones, roughly four fifths seen once. The material was peripheral blood, obtained in a trial of Ad26.COV2.S vaccine versus placebo. The receptors shown here come from a person aged 18-65 years who received the Ad26.COV2.S COVID-19 vaccine or a placebo. Each CDR3 is given with its conserved first and last residue. A D gene is named only where the DNA matches it firmly. Size is omitted from some rows. Given values are once, few, many or a class for expanded clones.

>few|TRBV4-1|NA|TRBJ2-7
CASSQDGKAYEQYF
TGCGCCAGCAGCCAAGATGGCAAGGCCTACGAGCAGTACTTC
>NA|TRBV7-2|TRBD1|TRBJ1-5
CASSLADRGRSNQPQHF
TGTGCCAGCAGCTTAGCCGACAGGGGGCGGAGCAATCAGCCCCAGCATTTT
>NA|TRBV3-1/TRBV3-2|NA|TRBJ2-7
CASSRAHYEQYF
TGTGCCAGCAGTCGGGCCCACTACGAGCAGTACTTC
>NA|TRBV5-1|TRBD2|TRBJ2-5
CASQWGLAGGGETQYF
TGCGCCTCACAATGGGGACTAGCGGGAGGCGGAGAGACCCAGTACTTC
>NA|TRBV11-2|NA|TRBJ1-1
CASSLLGGYTEAFF
TGTGCCAGCAGCTTACTAGGGGGGTACACTGAAGCTTTCTTT
>NA|TRBV28|TRBD2|TRBJ2-7
CASSKASGATYEQYF
TGTGCCAGCAGTAAAGCTAGCGGGGCGACCTACGAGCAGTACTTC
>NA|TRBV3-1/TRBV3-2|NA|TRBJ1-4
CASSQAGVWEKLFF
TGTGCCAGCAGCCAAGCAGGGGTATGGGAAAAACTGTTTTTT
>once|TRBV2|NA|TRBJ2-7
CASSEAWPAQYF
TGTGCCAGCAGTGAAGCCTGGCCCGCGCAGTACTTC
>NA|TRBV10-1|NA|TRBJ2-7
CASRADGSYEQYF
TGCGCCAGCAGAGCCGACGGGTCCTACGAGCAGTACTTC
>NA|TRBV9|NA|TRBJ2-1
CASSVGRVSSYNEQFF
TGTGCCAGCAGCGTAGGAAGGGTGAGCTCCTACAATGAGCAGTTCTTC
>NA|TRBV19|TRBD2|TRBJ2-3
CASSPTSGVRDTQYF
TGTGCCAGTAGCCCGACTAGCGGGGTTAGAGATACGCAGTATTTT
>NA|TRBV7-3|NA|TRBJ2-7
CASSLGATSNYEQYF
TGTGCCAGCAGCTTAGGAGCCACCTCCAACTACGAGCAGTACTTC
>NA|TRBV29-1|NA|TRBJ1-5
CSVDGGPYQPQHF
TGCAGCGTTGACGGCGGTCCATATCAGCCCCAGCATTTT
>NA|TRBV7-3|NA|TRBJ1-2
CASSLIGPLRDGYTF
TGTGCCAGCAGCTTAATCGGGCCACTCCGGGATGGCTACACCTTC
>NA|TRBV5-4|NA|TRBJ1-6
CASSFTGSNSPLHF
TGTGCCAGCAGCTTCACAGGGTCTAATTCACCCCTCCACTTT
>NA|TRBV6-5|NA|TRBJ1-3
CASSFSLGVSGNTIYF
TGTGCCAGCAGTTTCTCCTTAGGGGTCTCTGGAAACACCATATATTTT
>NA|TRBV19|NA|TRBJ1-2
CASSINYGYTF
TGTGCCAGTAGTATAAACTATGGCTACACCTTC
>NA|TRBV5-1|NA|TRBJ2-1
CASSLYVLGNNEQFF
TGCGCCAGCAGCTTGTATGTTTTAGGGAACAATGAGCAGTTCTTC
>NA|TRBV9|NA|TRBJ2-7
CASSVPPTCIHEQYF
TGTGCCAGCAGCGTTCCCCCGACCTGTATCCACGAGCAGTACTTC
>NA|TRBV10-3|TRBD1|TRBJ2-3
CAISEGQGPDTQYF
TGTGCCATCAGTGAAGGACAGGGTCCAGATACGCAGTATTTT
>NA|TRBV5-1|NA|TRBJ2-4
CASYQGPSTKNIQYF
TGCGCCAGCTACCAGGGGCCCTCGACCAAAAACATTCAGTACTTC
>NA|TRBV19|NA|TRBJ1-1
CASKFGVEAFF
TGTGCCAGTAAGTTTGGAGTTGAAGCTTTCTTT
>NA|TRBV6-5|NA|TRBJ1-5
CASSYSSGGNQPQHF
TGTGCCAGCAGTTACTCGAGTGGGGGCAATCAGCCCCAGCATTTT
>NA|TRBV30|TRBD2|TRBJ2-2
CAWRPPGLGTGELFF
TGTGCCTGGAGACCCCCGGGACTAGGAACCGGGGAGCTGTTTTTT
>NA|TRBV6-5|NA|TRBJ1-3
CASSLRDTSGNTIYF
TGTGCCAGCAGTCTCCGGGACACCTCTGGAAACACCATATATTTT
>NA|TRBV5-1|NA|TRBJ1-2
CASSSVLSGYTF
TGCGCCAGCAGCTCAGTCTTGAGCGGCTACACCTTC
>NA|TRBV7-2|NA|TRBJ2-3
CASSLAARGDPQYF
TGTGCCAGCAGCTTAGCGGCTAGGGGGGATCCGCAGTATTTT
>few|TRBV11-2|NA|TRBJ1-6
CASSPDRLRNSPLHF
TGTGCCAGCAGCCCAGATAGGCTTAGGAATTCACCCCTCCACTTT
>NA|TRBV7-2|TRBD2|TRBJ2-3
CASSGGLAGGGTDTQYF
TGTGCCAGCAGCGGGGGACTAGCGGGGGGCGGCACAGATACGCAGTATTTT
>NA|TRBV15|TRBD1|TRBJ1-4
CATSAADRGHEKLFF
TGTGCCACCTCAGCAGCAGACAGGGGTCATGAAAAACTGTTTTTT